Presented here are 31 T cell receptor beta chains from one specimen sequenced in a study of cytomegalovirus exposure and HLA in healthy donors (dated by TCRdb to about 2017). Receptor amplification or capture employed the immunoSEQ multiplex PCR assay. A mixture of 60 forward primers for TCR Vbeta segments and 13 reverse primers for TCR Jbeta segments was used in the multiplex PCR. The clones in this table, taken by TCRdb from immuneACCESS, are in-frame only. Not every clone is retained; where verified, under half of the shortfall comes from an unresolved V gene, and the cause of the rest is unknown. The sample table shows 100,000 to 150,000 clones, and nearly 85% are seen once. The top ten clones comprise 0.95% to 1.5% of the sample. Sequencing was done on a sample of PBMCs. The receptors stem from a boy younger than 18 in good health and CMV-seronegative.

This clone was counted a few times. The chain combines TRBV19 with TRBJ2-3; TRBD1 is a possible D gene (6 bases). The CDR3 loop spans 14 amino acids. Germline loops: CDR1 LNHDA, CDR2 SQIVND (reference sequence). V was cut by 6 bases and J by 0 bases, with 10 bases left in between. In nucleotides, the CDR3 is TGTGCCAGTAGCTTGGACAGTAGCACAGATACGCAGTATTTT. Protein sequence: CASSLDSSTDTQYF.

The V call is TRBV10-3, the J call TRBJ2-7, with 7 bases aligning to TRBD2. V lost 5 bases to trimming and J lost 2 bases; unmatched junction nucleotides: 9. CDR1 and CDR2 (germline): ENHRY, SYGVKD. This CDR3 contains 15 residues. The DNA for the CDR3 is TGTGCCATCAGTTCCTACCTTCGGGGGGCCTACGAGCAGTACTTC. It specifies CAISSYLRGAYEQYF.

The rearrangement joins TRBV29-1 to TRBJ1-2; 7 bases are a match to TRBD1. The germline V gene encodes CDR1 SQVTM and CDR2 ANQGSEA. This CDR3 contains 12 residues. Trimming at V came to 6 bases and at J to 2 bases, leaving 3 bases not matched to a gene. The CDR3 protein is CSVGTVNYGYTF. DNA for the CDR3: TGCAGCGTGGGGACAGTCAACTATGGCTACACCTTC.

The chain recombines TRBV5-1 with TRBJ2-5; TRBD2 is a possible D gene (5 bases). The DNA matches TRBJ2-7 better at its end, which makes the J call doubtful. The CDR3 contains 13 residues. Germline CDR1 SGHRS, CDR2 YFSETQ. Here the CDR3 DNA reads TGCGCCAGCAAATGGGAGAGCTCCTACGAGCAGTACTTC. Translated: CASKWESSYEQYF.

DNA for the CDR3: TGCGCCAGCAGCTTGATTTGGGAGGGAACCCACAATGAGCAGTTCTTC. Translation gives CASSLIWEGTHNEQFF. This rearrangement joins TRBV5-1 to TRBJ2-1, with TRBD2 identical over 7 bases. The CDR3 contains 16 residues. The germline V gene encodes CDR1 SGHRS and CDR2 YFSETQ. V dropped 1 base and J dropped 5; count of bases not matched to a gene: 9.

This clone was recorded once. The chain uses TRBV11-3 and TRBJ2-4; TRBD1 might be the D (6 bases). This CDR3 region has 13 residues. The V gene's germline CDR1 is SGHNT and CDR2 YENEEA. V was shortened by 5 bases and J by 5 bases, with 10 bases between the two germline ends. CDR3 region: CASSLRTENIQYF. CDR3 in DNA: TGTGCCAGCAGCCTCCGGACAGAAAACATTCAGTACTTC.

The CDR3 sequence is CASSFLREDGTDTQYF. CDR3 coding DNA: TGTGCCAGCAGCTTTTTACGGGAGGACGGCACAGATACGCAGTATTTT. The chain recombines TRBV5-6 with TRBJ2-3, with 7 bases fitting TRBD2. V shed 2 bases and J 1 base; nucleotides not matched to a gene: 7. Germline V CDR1 and CDR2: SGHDT, YYEEEE. This CDR3 contains 16 residues.

The chain links TRBV30 to TRBJ2-7, with D perhaps matching TRBD2 (5 bases). The CDR3 extends over 11 amino acids. Germline V gene lookup returns CDR1 GTSNPN and CDR2 SVGIG (reference sequence). CDR3 coding DNA: TGTTCCGCCGCGGGCTCCTACGAGCAGTACTTC. It encodes CSAAGSYEQYF.

The DNA of the CDR3 is TGTGCCAGCACCTACCGGAATGAGCAGTTCTTC. This gives the protein CASTYRNEQFF. The chain is built from TRBV6-5 and TRBJ2-1; D remains ambiguous. V gave up 7 bases and J gave up 7 bases, with 8 bases separating them. Germline V gene sequence: CDR1 MNHEY, CDR2 SVGAGI. The CDR3 consists of 11 residues.

A few counts support this clone. The chain combines TRBV18 with TRBJ2-2; 7 bases fit TRBD1. Trimming cost V 8 bases and J 7 bases; bases outside gene matches: 10. The CDR3 loop spans 14 amino acids. Germline values: CDR1 KGHSH, CDR2 LQKENI. CDR3: CASTPGQAGGELFF. The CDR3 DNA is TGTGCCAGCACCCCCGGACAGGCCGGCGGGGAGCTGTTTTTT. Full variable domain (rest looked up from reference TRBV18 and TRBJ2-2): NAGVMQNPRHLVRRRGQEARLRCSPMKGHSHVYWYRQLPEEGLKFMVYLQKENIIDESGMPKERFSAEFPKEGPSILRIQQVVRGDSAAYFCASTPGQAGGELFFGEGSRLTVL.

The chain couples TRBV6-5 to TRBJ1-1; tentatively, D is TRBD1 (6 bases). CDR1 is MNHEY and CDR2 is SVGAGI in the germline V gene. Trimming shortened V by 8 bases and J by 1 base, and 17 bases separated the two germline ends. The CDR3 consists of 15 residues. CDR3 DNA sequence: TGTGCCAGCCATCGTTCCGGGACACCGAACACTGAAGCTTTCTTT. Translation: CASHRSGTPNTEAFF.

The rearrangement joins TRBV28 to TRBJ2-7, with 8 bases aligning to TRBD2. J lost 4 bases, V lost 5 bases, and 10 bases had no gene match. CDR1 is MDHEN and CDR2 is SYDVKM in the germline V gene. The CDR3 runs to 15 residues. As DNA, the CDR3 is TGTGCCAGCAGTCGATTCGGCCCGGGGGGGTACGAGCAGTACTTC. It yields the protein CASSRFGPGGYEQYF.

The chain links TRBV6-4 to TRBJ2-1; 7 nucleotides line up with TRBD2. Germline-derived CDR1 and CDR2 are MRHNA and SNTAGT. The CDR3 is 15 residues long. Trimming at V came to 6 bases and at J to 0 bases, leaving 5 bases not matched to a gene. The CDR3 region is CASSKAGSSYNEQFF. The CDR3 DNA is TGTGCCAGCAGCAAAGCGGGGAGCTCCTACAATGAGCAGTTCTTC.

The chain joins TRBV7-2 to TRBJ1-5; D is perhaps TRBD1 (5 bases). The CDR3 has 14 amino acids. V shed 3 bases and J shed 5 bases, with 11 bases lying between them. Germline loops: CDR1 SGHTA, CDR2 FQGNSA. The CDR3 spells CASSLGDWDQPQHF. CDR3 sequence (DNA): TGTGCCAGCAGCTTGGGGGACTGGGATCAGCCCCAGCATTTT. Based on the CDR3 plus reference TRBV7-2 and TRBJ1-5, the full variable domain is GAGVSQSPSNKVTEKGKDVELRCDPISGHTALYWYRQSLGQGLEFLIYFQGNSAPDKSGLPSDRFSAERTGGSVSTLTIQRTQQEDSAVYLCASSLGDWDQPQHFGDGTRLSIL.

This chain joins TRBV6-5 and TRBJ1-2, with D possibly matching TRBD1 (5 bases). The CDR3 runs to 12 residues. Trimming removed 5 bases at V and 4 bases at J, with 8 bases between. The germline CDR1 and CDR2 sequences are MNHEY and SVGAGI. The CDR3 sequence: CASSQDTYGYTF. In nucleotides, the CDR3 is TGTGCCAGCAGTCAGGACACCTATGGCTACACCTTC.

This clone has only a few counts. The chain couples TRBV27 to TRBJ1-5; TRBD1 might be the D (6 bases). This CDR3 spans 14 amino acids. Germline V lookup: CDR1 MNHEY, CDR2 SMNVEV (reference sequence). The V gene lost 2 bases and the J gene lost 7 bases, with 12 bases spanning the gap. The CDR3 reads CASSLQGYDQPQHF. The CDR3 DNA is TGTGCCAGCAGTTTACAGGGGTACGACCAGCCCCAGCATTTT.

The chain has TRBV27 and TRBJ2-7; D remains unclear. The V end lost 4 bases, the J end lost 1 base, and 17 bases lay between the germline ends. CDR1 and CDR2 from the germline V gene are MNHEY and SMNVEV (reference sequence). This CDR3 has 16 amino acids. This chain's CDR3 is CASSSTPYDLSYEQYF. CDR3 bases: TGTGCCAGCAGTTCGACTCCGTATGACCTTTCCTACGAGCAGTACTTC.

The genes are TRBV14 and TRBJ2-1; TRBD2 matches at 11 bases. Per germline, CDR1 SGHDN and CDR2 FVKESK. V gave up 4 bases and J gave up 0 bases; unmatched junction bases: 2. This CDR3 is built from 16 residues. CDR3 region: CASSPLAGDSYNEQFF. Written as DNA, the CDR3 is TGTGCCAGCAGCCCACTAGCGGGGGACTCCTACAATGAGCAGTTCTTC.

The chain carries TRBV30 and TRBJ1-1; D not resolved. This CDR3 is 10 amino acids long. CDR1 is GTSNPN and CDR2 is SVGIG in the germline V gene (reference sequence). V was trimmed by 4 bases and J by 7 bases, leaving 7 bases between them. This chain's CDR3 is CAWKRGEAFF. The CDR3 DNA is TGTGCCTGGAAGCGGGGTGAAGCTTTCTTT.

This clone has a single count. CDR3 DNA sequence: TGTGCCAGCAGTTTCTCCGGGACAAGCAATCAGCCCCAGCATTTT. This gives the protein CASSFSGTSNQPQHF. The chain joins TRBV27 to TRBJ1-5, with TRBD1 as a possible D gene (6 bases). Germline values: CDR1 MNHEY, CDR2 SMNVEV (reference sequence). The CDR3 loop spans 15 amino acids. Trimming shortened V by 3 bases and J by 1 base, and 10 bases separated the two germline ends.

Remarks on this clone: One end of the junction fails to match germline, which may point to a read error. The V and J genes are TRBV2 and TRBJ2-7; 9 bases are shared with TRBD2. Germline V gene data show CDR1 as SNHLY and CDR2 as FYNNEI. CDR3 length: 13 residues. CDR3 sequence: CASSEVGGRASNF. The CDR3, as DNA: TGTGCCAGCAGTGAGGTCGGCGGGAGGGCGTCGAACTTC.

This clone was observed a single time. The gene calls are TRBV13 and TRBJ2-7; 13 bases fit TRBD2. V was pared by 3 bases and J by 4 bases, with 9 bases of the junction left unmatched. CDR3 length: 17 amino acids. CDR1 and CDR2 (germline): PRHDT, FYEKMQ (reference sequence). The CDR3 DNA is TGTGCCAGCAGCTTCGGGACTAGCGGGACCCGCGTATACGAGCAGTACTTC. Residues: CASSFGTSGTRVYEQYF.

The count of this clone is one. The chain employs TRBV6-1 and TRBJ2-7; 10 nucleotides match TRBD2. This CDR3 is 14 amino acids long. With V trimmed by 8 bases and J by 4 bases, 8 bases remained unmatched. Germline-derived CDR1 and CDR2 are MNHNS and SASEGT. This chain's CDR3 is CASGSLAGVYEQYF. The CDR3 DNA reads TGTGCCAGCGGATCCCTAGCGGGGGTATACGAGCAGTACTTC.

The chain has TRBV5-1 and TRBJ2-1; 9 nucleotides match TRBD1. V lost 4 bases and J lost 9; bases outside the gene matches: 17. The germline V gene encodes CDR1 SGHRS and CDR2 YFSETQ. The length of the CDR3 is 17 residues. The CDR3 here is CASSQLGQGQTGGEQFF. CDR3 coding DNA: TGCGCCAGCAGCCAATTAGGACAGGGTCAGACAGGGGGTGAGCAGTTCTTC.

The V call is TRBV9, the J call TRBJ2-3; possibly TRBD2 for D (5 bases). The CDR3 loop spans 15 amino acids. The ends were cut back, 3 bases at V and 3 bases at J, with 14 bases in the middle. Germline V lookup: CDR1 SGDLS, CDR2 YYNGEE. This CDR3 is CASSERTGTTDTQYF. The CDR3, as DNA: TGTGCCAGCAGCGAAAGGACTGGAACGACAGATACGCAGTATTTT.

J is TRBJ1-5 and V is TRBV6-1; D possibly corresponds to TRBD1 (6 bases). The V end lost 5 bases, the J end lost 4 bases, and 15 bases lay between the germline ends. CDR3 length equals 15 residues. In germline, CDR1 is MNHNS, CDR2 SASEGT. CDR3 region: CASSSGQLLNQPQHF. Here the CDR3 DNA reads TGTGCCAGCAGTTCCGGACAGCTCCTAAATCAGCCCCAGCATTTT.

The chain couples TRBV2 to TRBJ2-5, with a weak D call TRBD1 (5 bases). Germline CDR1 and CDR2: SNHLY and FYNNEI. Trimming took 1 base from V and 7 from J, leaving 13 bases between them. The CDR3 runs 14 residues. As DNA, the CDR3 is TGTGCCAGCAGTGAAGGGGCGCAGGGAAGGACCCAGTACTTC. Its translation is CASSEGAQGRTQYF. Full variable domain (remainder filled in from reference TRBV2 and TRBJ2-5): EPEVTQTPSHQVTQMGQEVILRCVPISNHLYFYWYRQILGQKVEFLVSFYNNEISEKSEIFDDQFSVERPDGSNFTLKIRSTKLEDSAMYFCASSEGAQGRTQYFGPGTRLLVL.

This clone has a handful of counts. This chain joins TRBV7-9 and TRBJ1-1; a possible D gene is TRBD1 (5 bases). CDR1 is SEHNR, CDR2 FQNEAQ, per germline (reference sequence). The CDR3 spans 13 residues. V shed 5 bases and J shed 1 base, with 8 bases lying between them. The CDR3 DNA follows: TGTGCCAGCAGCCGCGGGGCGAACACTGAAGCTTTCTTT. As protein: CASSRGANTEAFF.

The chain recombines TRBV5-1 with TRBJ2-3; D is uncertain. The CDR3 totals 13 residues. Germline lookup yields CDR1 SGHRS and CDR2 YFSETQ. The ends were cut back, 4 bases at V and 12 bases at J, with 18 bases in the middle. The CDR3 nucleotides are TGCGCCAGCAGCGTGGCCACTACGCCCGGACAGTATTTT. This encodes CASSVATTPGQYF.

V gene TRBV15 combines with J gene TRBJ2-5; D not resolved. The V end was cut by 3 bases, the J end by 3 bases, with 11 bases between. Per germline, CDR1 LNHNV and CDR2 YYDKDF (reference sequence). The CDR3 length is 14 residues. This CDR3 reads CATSSTYTEETQYF. As DNA, the CDR3 is TGTGCCACCAGCAGTACTTATACCGAAGAGACCCAGTACTTC.

V is TRBV6-1 and J is TRBJ1-4; D perhaps matches TRBD1 (6 bases). Trimming took off 2 bases at V and 6 bases at J, with 13 bases between the two ends. The germline V gene has CDR1 MNHNS and CDR2 SASEGT. This CDR3 has 15 amino acids. The CDR3 loop reads CASSERGRGDEKLFF. The CDR3 DNA is TGTGCCAGCAGTGAAAGGGGCAGGGGAGATGAAAAACTGTTTTTT.